This TCR beta chain was recorded in a study of response to subunit inactivated influenza vaccine. In this sample, this clonotype turned up many times. TCRdb re-derived calls from the RT-PCR reads in MiXCR, one entry per CDR3 protein. The table includes approximately 500,000 distinct CDR3 sequences, approximately 22% detected once. Trimming left V 3 bases short and J 0 bases short, with 15 bases between. The germline V gene encodes CDR1 SGHDN and CDR2 FVKESK. This CDR3 has 16 residues. This same sample was also part of a study on T cells expressing NK-cell markers. That source notes: Making the TCR beta cDNA relied on 5'RACE template switching with UMIs. The TCR beta repertoires were obtained from sorted CD3+CD56+NKG2C+, CD3+CD56+NKG2C- and CD3+CD56-NKG2C+ T cells. Also leading the CD3+CD56-NKG2C+ fraction in a handful of donors were these clonotypes. Evidence did not settle whether expanded NKG2C+ T cell clones targeted HCMV.

The material sequenced was CD4+ T cells sorted from PBMCs, taken 12 days after vaccination. The chain links TRBV14 to TRBJ2-7; tentatively, D is TRBD1 or TRBD2 (5 bases each). The receptor was isolated from a man aged 45 to 65 who received an inactivated influenza vaccine. Written as DNA, the CDR3 is TGTGCCAGCAGCCACCACTCGGGACCAGACTCCTACGAGCAGTACTTC. Its translation is CASSHHSGPDSYEQYF.